Shown below are 9 T cell receptor beta chains from a single sample sequenced in a study of PD-L1 blockade in urothelial cancer. As for time point: peripheral blood 6 weeks after treatment start. Sequencing was performed with immunoSEQ multiplex PCR; in TCRdb, only in-frame clones are kept and a portion is missing. The repertoire consists of 95,000 to 130,000 clones, with more than 85% occurring once and the leading ten covering approximately 1.7%. Source: PBMCs, taken around atezolizumab (anti-PD-L1) treatment. Source of these receptors: a man aged 60 to 75 with urothelial cancer.

CDR3 in amino acids: CASSRDRDQPQHF. The CDR3, as DNA: TGCGCCAGCAGCCGGGACAGGGATCAGCCCCAGCATTTT. V is TRBV5-1 and J is TRBJ1-5, with 9 bases lining up with TRBD1. The trim removed 4 bases at V and 5 bases at J, leaving 1 base unmatched. The CDR3 contains 13 residues. Germline V gene sequence: CDR1 SGHRS, CDR2 YFSETQ.

The chain couples TRBV5-8 to TRBJ1-2; D is unclear. V was trimmed by 5 bases and J by 8 bases, leaving 16 bases between them. The CDR3 length is 13 residues. CDR1 and CDR2 from the germline V gene are SGHTS and YDEGEE. The DNA for the CDR3 is TGTGCCAGCAGTCGGGTGGCGTTCTGGGGCTACACCTTC. Translation: CASSRVAFWGYTF. The full variable domain, with the rest looked up from reference TRBV5-8 and TRBJ1-2, is EAGVTQSPTHLIKTRGQQATLRCSPISGHTSVYWYQQALGLGLQFLLWYDEGEERNRGNFPPRFSGRQFPNYSSELNVNALELEDSALYLCASSRVAFWGYTFGSGTRLTVV.

The rearrangement uses TRBV28 and TRBJ1-6; the D is unclear. The V gene's germline CDR1 is MDHEN and CDR2 SYDVKM. Trimming took off 4 bases at V and 8 bases at J, with 6 bases between the two ends. CDR3 size: 12 residues. DNA of the CDR3: TGTGCCAGCAGTTATCAGGATTCACCCCTCCACTTT. Its protein is CASSYQDSPLHF.

This chain connects TRBV11-2 to TRBJ1-4, with 9 bases fitting TRBD1. The CDR3 spans 14 residues. Trimming removed 5 bases from V and 8 bases from J; junction bases left unmatched: 6. Germline V lookup: CDR1 SGHAT, CDR2 FQNNGV. The CDR3 here is CASSLDRGAEKLFF. The CDR3 bases are TGTGCCAGCAGCCTGGACAGGGGTGCCGAAAAACTGTTTTTT. Full variable domain (remainder filled in from reference TRBV11-2 and TRBJ1-4): EAGVAQSPRYKIIEKRQSVAFWCNPISGHATLYWYQQILGQGPKLLIQFQNNGVVDDSQLPKDRFSAERLKGVDSTLKIQPAKLEDSAVYLCASSLDRGAEKLFFGSGTQLSVL.

The chain recombines TRBV6-5 with TRBJ1-3, with 9 bases fitting TRBD1. The V segment lost 6 bases and the J segment 0 bases; nucleotides outside the gene matches: 6. CDR3 size: 16 residues. Germline values: CDR1 MNHEY, CDR2 SVGAGI. The CDR3 bases are TGTGCCAGCAGCTACGGGACAGGGAGCTCTGGAAACACCATATATTTT. This encodes CASSYGTGSSGNTIYF.

V is TRBV6-4 and J is TRBJ1-1; 7 positions match TRBD1. The CDR3 extends over 14 amino acids. The V gene end was trimmed by 4 bases and the J gene end by 6 bases; junction bases not matched to a gene: 8. CDR1 is MRHNA, CDR2 SNTAGT, per germline. The CDR3 bases are TGTGCCAGCAGTGGGGACAGTGGGGACGCTGAAGCTTTCTTT. It encodes CASSGDSGDAEAFF.

This chain links TRBV27 with TRBJ2-7; TRBD1 matches at 8 bases. Unmatched junction bases numbered 7, after V lost 3 bases and J lost 6 bases. The CDR3 length is 14 residues. Per the germline V gene, CDR1 is MNHEY and CDR2 is SMNVEV (reference sequence). For the CDR3, the DNA is TGTGCCAGCAGTTTGGGGACAGGTGGGAGCGAGCAGTACTTC. This translates into CASSLGTGGSEQYF.

The chain employs TRBV7-3 and TRBJ2-7, with 11 bases fitting TRBD2. J was trimmed by 7 bases and V by 4 bases; bases with no gene match: 6. CDR1 is SGHTA and CDR2 is FQGTGA in the germline V gene. The CDR3 runs 14 residues. Written as DNA, the CDR3 is TGTGCCAGCAGCTCGCTAGCGGGAGGTGGTGAGCAGTACTTC. As protein: CASSSLAGGGEQYF.

The J gene is TRBJ2-3, the V gene TRBV18; D gene ambiguous. The V end was cut by 3 bases, the J end by 2 bases, with 9 bases between. This CDR3 spans 14 amino acids. The germline V gene encodes CDR1 KGHSH and CDR2 LQKENI. The CDR3 sequence: CASSPALATDTQYF. The CDR3 bases are TGTGCCAGCTCACCTGCCCTGGCCACAGATACGCAGTATTTT.